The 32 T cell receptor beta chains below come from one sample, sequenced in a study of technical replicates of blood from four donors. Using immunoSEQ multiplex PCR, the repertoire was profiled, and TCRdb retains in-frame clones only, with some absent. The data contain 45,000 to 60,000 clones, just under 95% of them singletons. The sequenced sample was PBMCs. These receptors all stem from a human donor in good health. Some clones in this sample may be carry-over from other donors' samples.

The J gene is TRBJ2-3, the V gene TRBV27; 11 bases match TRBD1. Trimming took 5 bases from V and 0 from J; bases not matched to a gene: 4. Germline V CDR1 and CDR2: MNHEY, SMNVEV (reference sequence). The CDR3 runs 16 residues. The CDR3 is CASSPGTGGSTDTQYF. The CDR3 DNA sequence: TGTGCCAGCAGTCCGGGGACAGGGGGAAGCACAGATACGCAGTATTTT.

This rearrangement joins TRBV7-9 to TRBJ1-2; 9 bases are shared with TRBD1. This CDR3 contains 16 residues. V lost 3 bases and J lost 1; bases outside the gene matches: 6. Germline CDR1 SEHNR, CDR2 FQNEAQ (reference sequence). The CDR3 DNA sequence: TGTGCCAGCAGCTTCACCGGGACAGGGATTAACTATGGCTACACCTTC. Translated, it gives CASSFTGTGINYGYTF.

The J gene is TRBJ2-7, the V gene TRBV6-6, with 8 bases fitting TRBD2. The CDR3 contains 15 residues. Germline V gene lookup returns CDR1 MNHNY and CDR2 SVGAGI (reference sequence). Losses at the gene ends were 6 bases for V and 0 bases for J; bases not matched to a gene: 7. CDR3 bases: TGTGCCAGCAGAAGGTCGGGACTAGACTCCTACGAGCAGTACTTC. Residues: CASRRSGLDSYEQYF.

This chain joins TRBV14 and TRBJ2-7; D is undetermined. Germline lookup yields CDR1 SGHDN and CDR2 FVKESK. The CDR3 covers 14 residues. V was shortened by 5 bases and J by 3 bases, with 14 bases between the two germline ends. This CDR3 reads CASSYGVQNYEQYF. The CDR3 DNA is TGTGCCAGCAGCTACGGAGTCCAAAACTACGAGCAGTACTTC.

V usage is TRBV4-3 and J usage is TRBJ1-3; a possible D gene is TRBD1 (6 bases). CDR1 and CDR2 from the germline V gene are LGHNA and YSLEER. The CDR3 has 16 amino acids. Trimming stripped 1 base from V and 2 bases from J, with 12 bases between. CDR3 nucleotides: TGCGCCAGCAGCCAAGTGGGGGGGCCTGCTGGAAACACCATATATTTT. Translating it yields CASSQVGGPAGNTIYF.

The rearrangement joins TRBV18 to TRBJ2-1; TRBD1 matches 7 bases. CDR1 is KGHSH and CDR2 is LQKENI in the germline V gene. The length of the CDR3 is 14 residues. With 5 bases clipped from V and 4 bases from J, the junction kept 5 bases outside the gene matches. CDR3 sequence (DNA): TGTGCCAGCTCAGGGGACAGATCATACAATGAGCAGTTCTTC. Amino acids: CASSGDRSYNEQFF. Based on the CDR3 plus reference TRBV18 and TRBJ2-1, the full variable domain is NAGVMQNPRHLVRRRGQEARLRCSPMKGHSHVYWYRQLPEEGLKFMVYLQKENIIDESGMPKERFSAEFPKEGPSILRIQQVVRGDSAAYFCASSGDRSYNEQFFGPGTRLTVL.

The CDR3 sequence: CASSLGGTGELFF. The CDR3 DNA reads as TGTGCCAGCAGCTTAGGCGGCACCGGGGAGCTGTTTTTT. The gene calls are TRBV7-7 and TRBJ2-2; D unresolved. Trimming shortened V by 1 base and J by 4 bases, and 4 bases separated the two germline ends. CDR1 is SSHAT and CDR2 is FNYEAQ in the germline V gene (reference sequence). The CDR3 spans 13 residues.

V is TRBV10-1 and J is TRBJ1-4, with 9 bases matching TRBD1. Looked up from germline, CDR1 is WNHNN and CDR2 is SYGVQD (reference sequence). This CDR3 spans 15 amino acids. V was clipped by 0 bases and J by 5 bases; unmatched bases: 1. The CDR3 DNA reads TGCGCCAGCAGTGAGTCGGGGACAGGGAATGAAAAACTGTTTTTT. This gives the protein CASSESGTGNEKLFF.

The CDR3 bases are TGTGCCAGCAGTTTACAGCGGGGGATCCGGGAGTTCTTC. It specifies CASSLQRGIREFF. This sequence joins TRBV27 and TRBJ2-1, with 8 bases matching TRBD2. Germline CDR1 reads MNHEY; CDR2 reads SMNVEV (reference sequence). The V segment lost 2 bases and the J segment 14 bases; nucleotides outside the gene matches: 8. There are 13 residues in the CDR3.

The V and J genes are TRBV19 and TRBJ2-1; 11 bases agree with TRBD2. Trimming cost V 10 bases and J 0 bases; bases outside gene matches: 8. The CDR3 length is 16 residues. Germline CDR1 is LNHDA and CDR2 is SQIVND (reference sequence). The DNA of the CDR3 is TGTGCCACCGAGACTGGACTAGCGGGCTCCTACAATGAGCAGTTCTTC. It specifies CATETGLAGSYNEQFF.

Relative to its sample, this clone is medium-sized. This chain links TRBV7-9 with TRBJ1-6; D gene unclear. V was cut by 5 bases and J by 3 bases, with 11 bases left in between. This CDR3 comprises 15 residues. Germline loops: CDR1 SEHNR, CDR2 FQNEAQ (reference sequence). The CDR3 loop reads CASSMYRYYNSPLHF. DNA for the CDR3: TGTGCCAGCAGCATGTACAGATACTATAATTCACCCCTCCACTTT.

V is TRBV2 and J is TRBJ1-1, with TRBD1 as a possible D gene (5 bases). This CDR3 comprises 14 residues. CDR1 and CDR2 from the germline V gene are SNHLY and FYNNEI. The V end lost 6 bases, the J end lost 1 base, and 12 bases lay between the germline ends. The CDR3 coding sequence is TGTGCCAGCAGCCTGACAGAAAAGAACACTGAAGCTTTCTTT. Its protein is CASSLTEKNTEAFF.

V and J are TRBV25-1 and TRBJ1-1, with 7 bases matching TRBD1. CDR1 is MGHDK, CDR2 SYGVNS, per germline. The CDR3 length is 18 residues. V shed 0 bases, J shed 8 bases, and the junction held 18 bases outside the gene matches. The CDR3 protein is CASSEYDRVWRVSPEAFF. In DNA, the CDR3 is TGTGCCAGCAGTGAATACGACAGGGTGTGGAGAGTAAGCCCCGAAGCTTTCTTT.

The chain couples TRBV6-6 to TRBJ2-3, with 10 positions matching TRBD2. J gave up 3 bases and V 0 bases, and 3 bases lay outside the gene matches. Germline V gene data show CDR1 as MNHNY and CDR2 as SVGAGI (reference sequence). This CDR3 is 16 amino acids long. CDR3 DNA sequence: TGTGCCAGCAGTTACTCGACTAGCGGGCCGACAGATACGCAGTATTTT. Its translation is CASSYSTSGPTDTQYF.

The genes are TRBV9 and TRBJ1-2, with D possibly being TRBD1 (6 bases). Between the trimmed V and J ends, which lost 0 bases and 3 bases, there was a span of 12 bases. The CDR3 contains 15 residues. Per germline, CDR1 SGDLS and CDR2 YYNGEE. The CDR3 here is CASSVGTGFDYGYTF. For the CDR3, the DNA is TGTGCCAGCAGCGTAGGTACAGGGTTTGACTATGGCTACACCTTC.

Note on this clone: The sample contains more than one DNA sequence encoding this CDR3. CDR3 region: CASSPVYRGTYEQYF. Written as DNA, the CDR3 is TGTGCCAGCAGCCCCGTTTATAGGGGTACGTACGAGCAGTACTTC. The chain couples TRBV7-9 to TRBJ2-7; a possible D gene is TRBD1 (5 bases). Germline assignment: CDR1 SEHNR and CDR2 FQNEAQ (reference sequence). This CDR3 contains 15 residues. V shed 5 bases and J shed 4 bases, with 18 bases lying between them.

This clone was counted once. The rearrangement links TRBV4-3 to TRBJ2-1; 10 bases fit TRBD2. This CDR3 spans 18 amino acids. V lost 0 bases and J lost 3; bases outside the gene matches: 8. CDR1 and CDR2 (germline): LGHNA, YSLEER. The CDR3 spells CASSQERSGGDGYNEQFF. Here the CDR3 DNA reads TGCGCCAGCAGCCAAGAAAGGAGCGGGGGGGACGGCTACAATGAGCAGTTCTTC.

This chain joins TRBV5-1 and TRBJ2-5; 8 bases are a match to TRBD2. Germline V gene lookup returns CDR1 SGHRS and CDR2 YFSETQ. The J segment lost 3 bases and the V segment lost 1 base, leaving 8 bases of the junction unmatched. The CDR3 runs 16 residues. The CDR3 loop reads CASSLMGRGAEETQYF. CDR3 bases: TGCGCCAGCAGCTTGATGGGGCGGGGGGCCGAAGAGACCCAGTACTTC.

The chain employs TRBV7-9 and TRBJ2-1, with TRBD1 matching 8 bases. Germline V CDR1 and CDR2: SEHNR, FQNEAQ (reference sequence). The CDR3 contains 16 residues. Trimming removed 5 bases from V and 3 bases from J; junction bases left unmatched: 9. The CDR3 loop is CASSPGKDRDYNEQFF. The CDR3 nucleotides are TGTGCCAGCAGCCCGGGAAAGGACAGGGACTACAATGAGCAGTTCTTC. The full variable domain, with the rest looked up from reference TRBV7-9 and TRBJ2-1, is DTGVSQNPRHKITKRGQNVTFRCDPISEHNRLYWYRQTLGQGPEFLTYFQNEAQLEKSRLLSDRFSAERPKGSFSTLEIQRTEQGDSAMYLCASSPGKDRDYNEQFFGPGTRLTVL.

CDR3 residues: CASSQEWRGGIAYEQYF. As DNA, the CDR3 is TGCGCCAGCAGCCAAGAGTGGCGGGGGGGAATAGCCTACGAGCAGTACTTC. The gene calls are TRBV4-3 and TRBJ2-7, with 9 positions matching TRBD2. CDR1 and CDR2 from the germline V gene are LGHNA and YSLEER. This CDR3 region has 17 residues. The junction had 8 bases not matched to a gene; V was cut back by 0 bases and J by 2 bases.

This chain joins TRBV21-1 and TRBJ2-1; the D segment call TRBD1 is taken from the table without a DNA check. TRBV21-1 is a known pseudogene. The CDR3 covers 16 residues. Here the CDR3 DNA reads TGTGCCAGCAGCAAAGGGGGCCCCTACTCCTACAATGAGCAGTTCTTC. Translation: CASSKGGPYSYNEQFF.

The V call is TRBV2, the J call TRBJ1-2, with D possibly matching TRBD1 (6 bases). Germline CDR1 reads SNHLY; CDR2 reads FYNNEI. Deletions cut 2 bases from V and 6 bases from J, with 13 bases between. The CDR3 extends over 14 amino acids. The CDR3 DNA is TGTGCCAGCAGTGAAACCCCAACAGGGAATGGCTACACCTTC. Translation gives CASSETPTGNGYTF. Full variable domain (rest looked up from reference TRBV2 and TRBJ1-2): EPEVTQTPSHQVTQMGQEVILRCVPISNHLYFYWYRQILGQKVEFLVSFYNNEISEKSEIFDDQFSVERPDGSNFTLKIRSTKLEDSAMYFCASSETPTGNGYTFGSGTRLTVV.

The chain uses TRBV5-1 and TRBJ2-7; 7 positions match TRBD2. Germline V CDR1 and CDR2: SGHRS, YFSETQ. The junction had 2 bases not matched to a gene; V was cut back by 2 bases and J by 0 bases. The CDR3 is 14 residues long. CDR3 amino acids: CASSLGTTSYEQYF. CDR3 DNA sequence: TGCGCCAGCAGCTTAGGGACTACCTCCTACGAGCAGTACTTC.

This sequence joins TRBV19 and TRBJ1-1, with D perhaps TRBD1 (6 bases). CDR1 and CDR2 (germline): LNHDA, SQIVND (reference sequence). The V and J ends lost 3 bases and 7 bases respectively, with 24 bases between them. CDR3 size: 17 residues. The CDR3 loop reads CASSMRLGRWGHLEAFF. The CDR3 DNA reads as TGTGCCAGTAGTATGCGGTTGGGAAGGTGGGGACACCTTGAAGCTTTCTTT.

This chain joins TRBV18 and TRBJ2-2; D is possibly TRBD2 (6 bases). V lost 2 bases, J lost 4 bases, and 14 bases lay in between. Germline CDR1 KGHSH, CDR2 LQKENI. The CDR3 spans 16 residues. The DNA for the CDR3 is TGTGCCAGCTCACCATCGGTCCTAGCGAGCACCGGGGAGCTGTTTTTT. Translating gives CASSPSVLASTGELFF.

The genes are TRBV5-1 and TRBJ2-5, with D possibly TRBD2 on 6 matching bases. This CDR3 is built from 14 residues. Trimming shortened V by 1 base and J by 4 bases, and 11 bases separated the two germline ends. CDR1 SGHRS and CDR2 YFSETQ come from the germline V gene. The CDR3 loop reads CASSLSGAVETQYF. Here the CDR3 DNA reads TGCGCCAGCAGCTTGTCGGGAGCGGTAGAGACCCAGTACTTC.

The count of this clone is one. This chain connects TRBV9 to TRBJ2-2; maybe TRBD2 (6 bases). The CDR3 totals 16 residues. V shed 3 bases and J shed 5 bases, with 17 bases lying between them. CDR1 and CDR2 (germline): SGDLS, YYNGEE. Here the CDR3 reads CASSEPDYRGTGELFF. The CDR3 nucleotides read TGTGCCAGCAGCGAACCGGACTACCGGGGGACCGGGGAGCTGTTTTTT.

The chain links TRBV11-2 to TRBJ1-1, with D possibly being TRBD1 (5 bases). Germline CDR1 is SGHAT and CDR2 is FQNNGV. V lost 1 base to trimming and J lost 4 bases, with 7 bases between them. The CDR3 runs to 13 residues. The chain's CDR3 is CASSLVQGTEAFF. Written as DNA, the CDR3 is TGTGCCAGCAGCTTAGTCCAGGGCACTGAAGCTTTCTTT.

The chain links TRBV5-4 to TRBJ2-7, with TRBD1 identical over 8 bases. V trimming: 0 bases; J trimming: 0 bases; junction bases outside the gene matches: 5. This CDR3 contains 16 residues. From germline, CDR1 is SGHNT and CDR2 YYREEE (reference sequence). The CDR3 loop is CASSLAGGLFSYEQYF. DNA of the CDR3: TGTGCCAGCAGCTTGGCAGGGGGCCTCTTCTCCTACGAGCAGTACTTC.

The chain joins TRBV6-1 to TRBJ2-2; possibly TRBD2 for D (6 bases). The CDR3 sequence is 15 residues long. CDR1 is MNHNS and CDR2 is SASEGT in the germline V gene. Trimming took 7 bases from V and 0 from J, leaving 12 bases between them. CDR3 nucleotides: TGTGCCAGCACTTTGGGACTGACGAACACCGGGGAGCTGTTTTTT. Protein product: CASTLGLTNTGELFF.

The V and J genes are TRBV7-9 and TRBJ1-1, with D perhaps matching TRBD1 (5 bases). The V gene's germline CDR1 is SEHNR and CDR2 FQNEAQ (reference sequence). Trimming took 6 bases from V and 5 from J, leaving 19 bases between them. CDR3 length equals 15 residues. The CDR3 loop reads CASRPTGDPGTEAFF. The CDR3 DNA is TGTGCCAGCAGACCAACAGGCGATCCTGGAACTGAAGCTTTCTTT.

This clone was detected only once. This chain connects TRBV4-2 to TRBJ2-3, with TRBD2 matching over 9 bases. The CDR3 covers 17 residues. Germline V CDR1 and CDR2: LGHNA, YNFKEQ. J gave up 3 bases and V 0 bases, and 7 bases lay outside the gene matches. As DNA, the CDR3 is TGTGCCAGCAGCCAAGATCTCGGCGGGAGGGGGACAGATACGCAGTATTTT. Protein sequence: CASSQDLGGRGTDTQYF.